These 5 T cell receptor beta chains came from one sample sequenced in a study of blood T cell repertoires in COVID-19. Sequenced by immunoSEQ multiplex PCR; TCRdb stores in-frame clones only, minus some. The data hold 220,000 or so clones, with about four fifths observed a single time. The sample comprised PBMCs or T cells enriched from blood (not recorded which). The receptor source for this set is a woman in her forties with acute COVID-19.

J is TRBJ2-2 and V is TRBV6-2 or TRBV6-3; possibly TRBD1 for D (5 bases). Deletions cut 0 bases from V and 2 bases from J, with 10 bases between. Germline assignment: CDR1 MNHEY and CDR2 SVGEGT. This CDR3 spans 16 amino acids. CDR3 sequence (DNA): TGTGCCAGCAGTTACTCGAGAAGGGGTAACACCGGGGAGCTGTTTTTT. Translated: CASSYSRRGNTGELFF.

The DNA of the CDR3 is TGTGCCAGCAGTCCACGGGTTGCCGGGGAGCTGTTTTTT. Translated: CASSPRVAGELFF. The rearrangement links TRBV28 to TRBJ2-2; D ambiguous. Germline loops: CDR1 MDHEN, CDR2 SYDVKM. Trimming left V 5 bases short and J 6 bases short, with 10 bases between. This CDR3 has 13 amino acids.

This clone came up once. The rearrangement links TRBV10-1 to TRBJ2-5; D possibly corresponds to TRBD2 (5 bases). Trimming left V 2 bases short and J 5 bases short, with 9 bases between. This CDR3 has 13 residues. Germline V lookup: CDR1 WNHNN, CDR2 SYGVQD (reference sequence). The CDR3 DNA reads TGCGCCAGCAGTGAGACTAGAACGGAGACCCAGTACTTC. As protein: CASSETRTETQYF.

CDR3 sequence reads: CASSLTPPGEQYF. The CDR3, as DNA: TGTGCCAGCAGCTTAACCCCCCCAGGCGAGCAGTACTTC. The genes are TRBV7-3 and TRBJ2-7; D not certain. The CDR3 covers 13 residues. In germline, CDR1 is SGHTA, CDR2 FQGTGA. The germline V and J ends were trimmed by 0 bases and 6 bases, with 9 bases remaining between them.

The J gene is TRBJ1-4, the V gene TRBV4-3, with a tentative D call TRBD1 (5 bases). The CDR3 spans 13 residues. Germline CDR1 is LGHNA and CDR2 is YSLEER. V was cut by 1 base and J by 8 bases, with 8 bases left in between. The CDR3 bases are TGCGCCAGCAGCCAAGGGGGGGAAGAAAAACTGTTTTTT. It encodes CASSQGGEEKLFF.